This entry is about one T cell receptor beta chain. The antigen is not known. The data derive from a study of blood T cells in healthy people across ages. Through a sample-barcoded 5' primer and a J-beta primer mix, a second PCR was run for roughly 6 to 11 cycles. TCRdb reanalysed the 5' RACE reads using MiXCR and keeps one entry per CDR3 protein. The sample lists about 1.4 million distinct CDR3 sequences, approximately 59% occurring once. CDR3 length equals 14 residues. Germline V gives CDR1 SGHRS, CDR2 YFSETQ. The germline V and J ends were trimmed by 2 bases and 7 bases, with 16 bases remaining between them. Study-level findings and limits: Roughly linear age-related decline in beta diversity appeared, significant by age around 42.

This rearrangement joins TRBV5-1 to TRBJ2-7, with a possible D match to TRBD1 (6 bases). Sequencing was performed on blood. This TCR came from a man aged 18 to 29 in good health. The CDR3 protein is CASSLTYRGTEQYF. CDR3 in DNA: TGCGCCAGCAGCTTAACCTATAGAGGGACAGAGCAGTACTTC.